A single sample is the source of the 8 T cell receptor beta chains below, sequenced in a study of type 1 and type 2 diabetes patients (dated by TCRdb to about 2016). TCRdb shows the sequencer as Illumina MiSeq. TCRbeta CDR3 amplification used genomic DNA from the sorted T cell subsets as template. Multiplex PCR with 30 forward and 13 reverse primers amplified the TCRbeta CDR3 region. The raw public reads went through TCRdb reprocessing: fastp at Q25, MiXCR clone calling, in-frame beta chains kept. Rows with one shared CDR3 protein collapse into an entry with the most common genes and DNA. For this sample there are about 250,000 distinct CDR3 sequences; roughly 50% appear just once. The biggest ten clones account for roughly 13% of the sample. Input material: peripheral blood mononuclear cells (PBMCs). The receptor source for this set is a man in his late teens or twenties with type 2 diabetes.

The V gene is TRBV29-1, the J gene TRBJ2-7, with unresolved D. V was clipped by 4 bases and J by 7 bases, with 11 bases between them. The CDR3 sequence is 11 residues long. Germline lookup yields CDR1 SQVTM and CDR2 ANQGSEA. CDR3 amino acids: CSVGDVGEQYF. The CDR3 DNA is TGCAGCGTTGGGGATGTGGGGGAGCAGTACTTC.

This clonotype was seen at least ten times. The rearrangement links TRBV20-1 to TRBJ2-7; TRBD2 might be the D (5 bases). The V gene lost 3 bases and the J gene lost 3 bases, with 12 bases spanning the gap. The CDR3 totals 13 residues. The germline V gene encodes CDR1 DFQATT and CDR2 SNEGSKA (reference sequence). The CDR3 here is CSARRADSYEQYF. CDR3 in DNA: TGCAGTGCTAGGCGAGCGGATAGCTACGAGCAGTACTTC.

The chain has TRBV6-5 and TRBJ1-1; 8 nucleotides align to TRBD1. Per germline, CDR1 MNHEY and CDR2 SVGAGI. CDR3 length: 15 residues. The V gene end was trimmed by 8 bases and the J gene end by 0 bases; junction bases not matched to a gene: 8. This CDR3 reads CASRQGFEMNTEAFF. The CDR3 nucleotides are TGTGCCAGCCGACAGGGGTTCGAAATGAACACTGAAGCTTTCTTT.

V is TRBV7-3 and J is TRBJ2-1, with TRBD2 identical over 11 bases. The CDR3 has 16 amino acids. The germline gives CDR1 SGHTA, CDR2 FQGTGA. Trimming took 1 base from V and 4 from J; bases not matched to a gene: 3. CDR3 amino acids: CASSLKRTSGYNEQFF. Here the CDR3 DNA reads TGTGCCAGCAGCTTAAAGAGGACTAGCGGGTACAATGAGCAGTTCTTC.

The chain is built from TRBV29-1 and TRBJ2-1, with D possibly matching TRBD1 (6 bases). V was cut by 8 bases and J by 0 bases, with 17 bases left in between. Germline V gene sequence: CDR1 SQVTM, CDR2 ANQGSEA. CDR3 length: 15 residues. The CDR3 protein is CSSQGSGTSYNEQFF. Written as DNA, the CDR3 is TGCAGCTCCCAGGGGTCCGGGACCTCCTACAATGAGCAGTTCTTC.

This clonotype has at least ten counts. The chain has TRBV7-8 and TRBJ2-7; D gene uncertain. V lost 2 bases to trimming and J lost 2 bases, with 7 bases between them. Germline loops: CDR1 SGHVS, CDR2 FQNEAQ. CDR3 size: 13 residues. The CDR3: CASSLSVAYEQYF. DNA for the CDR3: TGTGCCAGCAGCTTAAGCGTGGCCTACGAGCAGTACTTC. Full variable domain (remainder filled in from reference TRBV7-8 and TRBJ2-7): GAGVSQSPRYKVAKRGQDVALRCDPISGHVSLFWYQQALGQGPEFLTYFQNEAQLDKSGLPSDRFFAERPEGSVSTLKIQRTQQEDSAVYLCASSLSVAYEQYFGPGTRLTVT.

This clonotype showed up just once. The CDR3 DNA follows: TGTGCCAGCAGCCGTCTCGGGGGCACCACTGAAGCTTTCTTT. Its translation: CASSRLGGTTEAFF. The gene calls are TRBV27 and TRBJ1-1; perhaps TRBD1 as D (6 bases). The CDR3 runs 14 residues. Germline-derived CDR1 and CDR2 are MNHEY and SMNVEV (reference sequence). Trimming pared 6 bases from V and 4 bases from J, leaving 15 bases between.

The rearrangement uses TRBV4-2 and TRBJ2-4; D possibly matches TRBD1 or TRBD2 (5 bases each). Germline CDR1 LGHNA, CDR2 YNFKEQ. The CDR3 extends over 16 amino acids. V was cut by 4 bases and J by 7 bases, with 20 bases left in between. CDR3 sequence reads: CASSPEIREIYNIQYF. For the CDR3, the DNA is TGTGCCAGCAGCCCAGAAATCAGGGAGATTTATAACATTCAGTACTTC.